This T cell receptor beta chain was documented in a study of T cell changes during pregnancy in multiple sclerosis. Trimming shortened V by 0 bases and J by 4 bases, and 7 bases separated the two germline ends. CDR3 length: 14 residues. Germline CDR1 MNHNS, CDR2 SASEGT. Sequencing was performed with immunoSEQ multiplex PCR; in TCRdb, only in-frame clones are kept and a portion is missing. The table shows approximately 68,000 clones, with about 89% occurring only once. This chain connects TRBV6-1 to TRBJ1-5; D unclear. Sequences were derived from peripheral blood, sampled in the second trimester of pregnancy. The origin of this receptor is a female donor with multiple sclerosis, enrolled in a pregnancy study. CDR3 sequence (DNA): TGTGCCAGCAGTGAAGCTCCAGATAATCAGCCCCAGCATTTT. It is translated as CASSEAPDNQPQHF.